This is a list of T cell receptor beta chains from one sample in a study of CD8 T cells in Susac syndrome. MiXCR, applied by TCRdb to the immunoSEQ multiplex PCR reads, yields one record per CDR3 protein. Of 180,000 or so distinct CDR3 sequences in the sample, 95% were seen once. The sequenced sample was CD4+ T cells from PBMCs. These receptors were collected from a human donor in good health. Both conserved end residues are part of each CDR3. A D gene is named only where the DNA matches it firmly. The size of a clone is reported for some rows only, either as once, few or many, or as a class for expanded clones.

clone_size d_call j_call v_call cdr3_nt cdr3_aa
- - TRBJ2-7 TRBV29-1 TGCAGCGTTGACCTGGGGGGACCTTCCTACGAGCAGTACTTC CSVDLGGPSYEQYF
- TRBD1 TRBJ1-1 TRBV14 TGTGCCAGCAGCCTCCGAATAACCCAGGGGGCTGAAGCTTTCTTT CASSLRITQGAEAFF
- TRBD1 TRBJ2-1 TRBV4-1 TGCGCCAGCAGCCAAGGTTGGGACAGGGCCTACAATGAGCAGTTCTTC CASSQGWDRAYNEQFF
- - TRBJ2-1 TRBV18 TGTGCCAGCTCACCAGGGATCTCAGGGCACGAGCAGTTCTTC CASSPGISGHEQFF
once - TRBJ2-3 TRBV18 TGTGCCAGCTCACCACGACCCAGAGAAGATACGCAGTATTTT CASSPRPREDTQYF
- - TRBJ2-7 TRBV5-4 TGTGCCAGCAGCCCCGGGGACCTCATCGCCCACGAGCAGTACTTC CASSPGDLIAHEQYF
few - TRBJ1-1 TRBV29-1 TGCAGCGTTACCGGGACGGCGAACACTGAAGCTTTCTTT CSVTGTANTEAFF
- - TRBJ1-2 TRBV3-1 TGTGCCAGCAGCCAAGTATTCGGCAGGGAACCTAACTATGGCTACACCTTC CASSQVFGREPNYGYTF
once - TRBJ1-2 TRBV9 TGTGCCAGCAGCGTCAGCGGCAGGTCCTATGGCTACACCTTC CASSVSGRSYGYTF
- - TRBJ2-3 TRBV12-3/TRBV12-4 TGTGCCAGCAGGACCGCGGGTATCGGTACAGATACGCAGTATTTT CASRTAGIGTDTQYF
- TRBD2 TRBJ2-3 TRBV20-1 TGCAGTGCCACGCCACTAGCGGCTGGCACAGATACGCAGTATTTT CSATPLAAGTDTQYF
- TRBD1 TRBJ1-5 TRBV30 TGTGCCTGGAGTTCCGGGACAGTCAATCAGCCCCAGCATTTT CAWSSGTVNQPQHF
- - TRBJ2-7 TRBV7-9 TGTGCCAGCAGCCCCATAGGGGTCTACGAGCAGTACTTC CASSPIGVYEQYF
- - TRBJ2-3 TRBV2 TGTGCCAGCAGGCGGACGACTAGCACAGATACGCAGTATTTT CASRRTTSTDTQYF
- - TRBJ2-1 TRBV5-1 TGCGCCAGCAGCTCCCTAGACAGAACCTACAATGAGCAGTTCTTC CASSSLDRTYNEQFF
- TRBD2 TRBJ2-5 TRBV29-1 TGCAGCGTTCCGGCGGGGGGGGAAGAGACCCAGTACTTC CSVPAGGEETQYF
- - TRBJ2-4 TRBV29-1 TGCAGCGTTGAAGTAACCCGTTTGAACATTCAGTACTTC CSVEVTRLNIQYF
- - TRBJ1-2 TRBV12-3/TRBV12-4 TGTGCCAGCAGTTTCCGGGCCCCAGCGAGCTACACCTTC CASSFRAPASYTF
- TRBD2 TRBJ2-3 TRBV9 TGTGCCAGCAACCCCTCCCAGCGGGGGACCGCGGATACGCAGTATTTT CASNPSQRGTADTQYF
once - TRBJ2-2 TRBV29-1 TGCAGCGGTGCCACGCGGACGAACACCGGGGAGCTGTTTTTT CSGATRTNTGELFF
- - TRBJ1-1 TRBV3-1 TGTGCCAGCAGCCAAGGTACGGGGTTATATGAAGCTTTCTTT CASSQGTGLYEAFF
- - TRBJ2-5 TRBV3-1 TGTGCCAGCAGCCAGACAGTCTTACAAGAGACCCAGTACTTC CASSQTVLQETQYF
once - TRBJ2-5 TRBV10-3 TGTGCCATCAGTGACTCACGGTTCCAAGAGACCCAGTACTTC CAISDSRFQETQYF
- - TRBJ1-3 TRBV29-1 TGCAGCGTTGAAACGGGACTCTCTGGAAACACCATATATTTT CSVETGLSGNTIYF
- TRBD2 TRBJ2-3 TRBV28 TGTGCCAGCAGTTTAGCGGGAGTCCCCCCAGATACGCAGTATTTT CASSLAGVPPDTQYF
- - TRBJ1-6 TRBV19 TGTGCCAGTGGGGACTCCCAGGGTTTGGCCCTCCACTTT CASGDSQGLALHF
- TRBD2 TRBJ2-1 TRBV3-1 TGTGCCAGCAGCCAAGATCTTGGTAGCGGGGGGGCCTGGGGCAATGAGCAGTTCTTC CASSQDLGSGGAWGNEQFF
- - TRBJ2-1 TRBV29-1 TGCAGCGTTGCTGAGAATGTTGATGAGCAGTTCTTC CSVAENVDEQFF
- - TRBJ2-2 TRBV5-1 TGCGCCAGCAGCTCCCGAGACGGGAACACCGGGGAGCTGTTTTTT CASSSRDGNTGELFF